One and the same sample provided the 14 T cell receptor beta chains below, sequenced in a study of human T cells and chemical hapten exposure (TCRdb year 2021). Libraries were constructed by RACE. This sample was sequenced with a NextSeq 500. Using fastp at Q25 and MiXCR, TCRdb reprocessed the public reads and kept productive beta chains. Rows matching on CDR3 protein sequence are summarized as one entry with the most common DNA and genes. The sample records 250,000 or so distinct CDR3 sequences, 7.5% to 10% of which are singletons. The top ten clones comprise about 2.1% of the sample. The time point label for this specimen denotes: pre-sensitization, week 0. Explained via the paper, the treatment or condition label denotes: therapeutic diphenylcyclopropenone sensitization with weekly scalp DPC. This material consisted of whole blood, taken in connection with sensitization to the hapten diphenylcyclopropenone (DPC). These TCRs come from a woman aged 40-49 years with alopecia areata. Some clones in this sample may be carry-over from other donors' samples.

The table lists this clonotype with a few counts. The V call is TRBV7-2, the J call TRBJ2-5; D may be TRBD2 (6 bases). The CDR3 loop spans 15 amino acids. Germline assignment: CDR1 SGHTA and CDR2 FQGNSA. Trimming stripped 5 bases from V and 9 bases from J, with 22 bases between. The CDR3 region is CASSPIRRGTAAQYF. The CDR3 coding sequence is TGTGCCAGCAGCCCCATTCGGAGGGGAACGGCGGCCCAGTACTTC.

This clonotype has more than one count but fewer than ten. CDR3 region: CSAPSPGQSTDTQYF. The CDR3 DNA is TGCAGTGCGCCCTCTCCGGGACAGAGCACAGATACGCAGTATTTT. V is TRBV20-1 and J is TRBJ2-3; 7 positions match TRBD1. The trim removed 6 bases at V and 0 bases at J, leaving 9 bases unmatched. The germline V gene encodes CDR1 DFQATT and CDR2 SNEGSKA (reference sequence). This CDR3 is 15 amino acids long.

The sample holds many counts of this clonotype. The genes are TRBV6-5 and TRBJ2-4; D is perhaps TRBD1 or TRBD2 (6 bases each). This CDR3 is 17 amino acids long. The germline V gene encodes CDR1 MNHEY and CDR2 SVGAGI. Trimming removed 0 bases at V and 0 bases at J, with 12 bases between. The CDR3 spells CASSYSFGGGAKNIQYF. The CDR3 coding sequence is TGTGCCAGCAGTTACTCGTTTGGAGGGGGAGCCAAAAACATTCAGTACTTC.

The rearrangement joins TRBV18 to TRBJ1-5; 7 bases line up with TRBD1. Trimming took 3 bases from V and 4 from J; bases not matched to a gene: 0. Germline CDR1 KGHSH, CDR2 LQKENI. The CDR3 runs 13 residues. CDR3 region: CASSPGQNQPQHF. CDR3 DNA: TGTGCCAGCTCACCGGGACAGAATCAGCCCCAGCATTTT.

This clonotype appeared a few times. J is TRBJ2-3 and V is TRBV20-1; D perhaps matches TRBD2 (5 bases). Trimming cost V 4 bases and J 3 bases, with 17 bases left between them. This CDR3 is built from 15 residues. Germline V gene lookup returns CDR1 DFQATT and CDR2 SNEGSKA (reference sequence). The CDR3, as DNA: TGCAGTGCTACCCAGCGGAGTAGCGTTACAGATACGCAGTATTTT. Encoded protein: CSATQRSSVTDTQYF.

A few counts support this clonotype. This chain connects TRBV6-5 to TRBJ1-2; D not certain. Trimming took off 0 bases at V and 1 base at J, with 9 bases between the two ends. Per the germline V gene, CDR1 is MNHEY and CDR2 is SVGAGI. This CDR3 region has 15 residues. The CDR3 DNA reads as TGTGCCAGCAGTTACTCGAATAGATTTAACTATGGCTACACCTTC. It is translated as CASSYSNRFNYGYTF.

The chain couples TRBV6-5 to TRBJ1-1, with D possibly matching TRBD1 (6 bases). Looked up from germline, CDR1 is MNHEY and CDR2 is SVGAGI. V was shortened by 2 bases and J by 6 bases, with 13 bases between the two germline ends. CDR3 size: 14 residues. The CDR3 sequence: CASSYLVGGAEAFF. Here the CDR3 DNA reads TGTGCCAGCAGTTACCTTGTAGGGGGGGCTGAAGCTTTCTTT.

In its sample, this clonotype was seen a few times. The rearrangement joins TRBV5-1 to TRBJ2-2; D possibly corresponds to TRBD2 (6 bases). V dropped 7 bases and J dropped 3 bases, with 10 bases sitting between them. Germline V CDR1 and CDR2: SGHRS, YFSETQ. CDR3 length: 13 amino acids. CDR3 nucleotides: TGCGCCAGCGGGGGGACGGACACCGGGGAGCTGTTTTTT. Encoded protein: CASGGTDTGELFF. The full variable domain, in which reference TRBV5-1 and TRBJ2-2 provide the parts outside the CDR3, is KAGVTQTPRYLIKTRGQQVTLSCSPISGHRSVSWYQQTPGQGLQFLFEYFSETQRNKGNFPGRFSGRQFSNSRSEMNVSTLELGDSALYLCASGGTDTGELFFGEGSRLTVL.

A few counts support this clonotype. CDR3 nucleotide sequence: TGCGCCAGCAGCTTGGTTAGCGGAAACACCGGGGAGCTGTTTTTT. It translates to CASSLVSGNTGELFF. The rearrangement joins TRBV5-1 to TRBJ2-2; tentatively, D is TRBD2 (6 bases). The CDR3 has 15 amino acids. V was clipped by 0 bases and J by 2 bases, with 8 bases between them. Germline values: CDR1 SGHRS, CDR2 YFSETQ.

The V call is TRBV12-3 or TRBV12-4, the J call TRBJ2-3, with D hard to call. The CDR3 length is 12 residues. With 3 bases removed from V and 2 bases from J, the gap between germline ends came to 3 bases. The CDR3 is CASSFVTDTQYF. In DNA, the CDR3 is TGTGCCAGCAGTTTCGTCACAGATACGCAGTATTTT.

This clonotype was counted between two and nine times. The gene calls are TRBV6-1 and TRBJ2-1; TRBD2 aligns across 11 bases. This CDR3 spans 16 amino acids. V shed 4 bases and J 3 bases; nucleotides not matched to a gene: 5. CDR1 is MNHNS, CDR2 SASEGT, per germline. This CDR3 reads CASSVQTSGVYNEQFF. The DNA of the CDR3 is TGTGCCAGCAGTGTACAGACTAGCGGGGTCTACAATGAGCAGTTCTTC.

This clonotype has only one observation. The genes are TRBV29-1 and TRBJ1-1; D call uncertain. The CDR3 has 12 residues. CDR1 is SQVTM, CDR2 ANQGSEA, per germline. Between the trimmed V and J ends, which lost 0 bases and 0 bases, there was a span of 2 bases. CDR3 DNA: TGCAGCGTTGAAGACATGAACACTGAAGCTTTCTTT. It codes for CSVEDMNTEAFF. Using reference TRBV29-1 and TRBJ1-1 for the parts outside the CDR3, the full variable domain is SAVISQKPSRDICQRGTSLTIQCQVDSQVTMMFWYRQQPGQSLTLIATANQGSEATYESGFVIDKFPISRPNLTFSTLTVSNMSPEDSSIYLCSVEDMNTEAFFGQGTRLTVV.

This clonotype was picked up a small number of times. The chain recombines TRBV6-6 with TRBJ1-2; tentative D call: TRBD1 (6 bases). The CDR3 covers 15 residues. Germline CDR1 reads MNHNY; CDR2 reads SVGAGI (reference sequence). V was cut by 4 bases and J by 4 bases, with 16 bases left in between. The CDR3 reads CASSSTGQKLYGYTF. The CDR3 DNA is TGTGCCAGCAGTTCAACAGGGCAAAAGCTCTATGGCTACACCTTC.

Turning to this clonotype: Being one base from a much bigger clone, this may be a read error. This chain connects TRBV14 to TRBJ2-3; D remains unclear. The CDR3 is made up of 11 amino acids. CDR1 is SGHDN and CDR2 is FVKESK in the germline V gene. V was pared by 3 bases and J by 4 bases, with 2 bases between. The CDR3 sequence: CASSHADTQYF. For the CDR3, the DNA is TGTGCCAGCAGCCACGCAGATACGCAGTATTTT.